The present entry profiles one TCR beta chain with its context. This CDR3 is also generated by other DNA sequences in the sample. The repertoire was sequenced with immunoSEQ multiplex PCR; TCRdb's copy has only in-frame clones and lacks some. The sample includes 150,000 to 200,000 clones, 85% to 95% of them seen just once. The sample comes from a study of control samples from healthy donors and cancer patients. The germline gives CDR1 KGHSH, CDR2 LQKENI. V was pared by 4 bases and J by 0 bases, with 4 bases between. This CDR3 is built from 13 residues. The receptor was derived from a young man in good health. The V gene is TRBV18, the J gene TRBJ1-3, with unresolved D. Material for sequencing was blood. CDR3 amino acids: CASSLSSGNTIYF. In nucleotides, the CDR3 is TGTGCCAGCTCACTTTCCTCTGGAAACACCATATATTTT.